These 30 T cell receptor beta chains originate from one sample sequenced in a study of blood T cell repertoires in COVID-19. TCRdb's table, derived via immunoSEQ multiplex PCR, lists solely in-frame clones and lacks some. This sample has around 290,000 clones, with approximately 91% found just once. The sample was PBMCs or T cells enriched from blood (not recorded which). The receptors stem from a woman between 35 and 50 years old who had recovered from COVID-19.

The chain has TRBV19 and TRBJ2-7, with 9 bases identical to TRBD2. From germline, CDR1 is LNHDA and CDR2 SQIVND (reference sequence). V gave up 3 bases and J gave up 2 bases; unmatched junction bases: 11. CDR3 length: 17 residues. The CDR3 nucleotides read TGTGCCAGTAGTATCCCAGGGCTAGCGGGAACCCCCTACGAGCAGTACTTC. Its translation is CASSIPGLAGTPYEQYF.

As DNA, the CDR3 is TGTGCCAGTAGTATAGATTCCATTTTTAATTCACCCCTCCACTTT. The encoded protein is CASSIDSIFNSPLHF. The rearrangement uses TRBV19 and TRBJ1-6; D remains unclear. V lost 0 bases and J lost 6, with 9 bases in between. The CDR3 has 15 residues. Looked up from germline, CDR1 is LNHDA and CDR2 is SQIVND (reference sequence).

The V gene is TRBV6-2 or TRBV6-3, the J gene TRBJ1-5; 9 nucleotides agree with TRBD1. The CDR3 spans 15 residues. With 5 bases clipped from V and 5 bases from J, the junction kept 7 bases outside the gene matches. The germline CDR1 and CDR2 sequences are MNHEY and SVGEGT. CDR3 bases: TGTGCCAGCAGTGCGGACAGGGGAAACTATCAGCCCCAGCATTTT. As protein: CASSADRGNYQPQHF.

This clone has just one count. The genes are TRBV7-8 and TRBJ1-5; 7 nucleotides agree with TRBD1. V dropped 4 bases and J dropped 6; count of bases not matched to a gene: 15. The CDR3 contains 17 residues. Per the germline V gene, CDR1 is SGHVS and CDR2 is FQNEAQ. CDR3 sequence reads: CASSSINARQGRQPQHF. The CDR3 DNA reads as TGTGCCAGCAGCTCGATCAACGCACGACAGGGTCGTCAGCCCCAGCATTTT.

The chain employs TRBV5-4 and TRBJ2-1; TRBD2 matches at 7 bases. CDR1 and CDR2 (germline): SGHNT, YYREEE (reference sequence). The CDR3 totals 15 residues. J gave up 2 bases and V 4 bases, and 6 bases lay outside the gene matches. CDR3 nucleotides: TGTGCCAGCAGCCTGGACGGGAGGACCTACAATGAGCAGTTCTTC. Translation: CASSLDGRTYNEQFF.

The V and J genes are TRBV21-1 and TRBJ1-5. TRBV21-1 has pseudogene status. This CDR3 region has 14 residues. The CDR3 sequence is CASPGEFGNQPQHF. CDR3 sequence (DNA): TGTGCCAGCCCTGGAGAGTTTGGCAATCAGCCCCAGCATTTT.

J is TRBJ2-1 and V is TRBV19, with D perhaps matching TRBD2 (6 bases). Trimming took off 6 bases at V and 0 bases at J, with 12 bases between the two ends. There are 15 residues in the CDR3. Germline CDR1 reads LNHDA; CDR2 reads SQIVND (reference sequence). CDR3: CASSGGTHSYNEQFF. The CDR3 DNA is TGTGCCAGTAGCGGCGGGACTCACTCCTACAATGAGCAGTTCTTC.

This clone was counted a few times. In nucleotides, the CDR3 is TGTGCCAGCAGTGACCGGGACAGGAACTATAATTCACCCCTCCACTTT. It codes for CASSDRDRNYNSPLHF. The chain uses TRBV25-1 and TRBJ1-6; TRBD1 matches at 8 bases. The CDR3 length is 16 residues. V trimming: 3 bases; J trimming: 3 bases; junction bases outside the gene matches: 4. CDR1 is MGHDK, CDR2 SYGVNS, per germline.

The genes are TRBV5-1 and TRBJ1-1; possible D gene TRBD1, 6 bases. V lost 4 bases and J 5 bases, leaving 15 bases between the germline ends. The CDR3 extends over 14 amino acids. CDR1 is SGHRS, CDR2 YFSETQ, per germline. The CDR3 loop reads CASSVQGGETEAFF. CDR3 bases: TGCGCCAGCAGCGTACAGGGTGGGGAGACTGAAGCTTTCTTT. Combining the CDR3 with reference TRBV5-1 and TRBJ1-1 gives the whole variable domain KAGVTQTPRYLIKTRGQQVTLSCSPISGHRSVSWYQQTPGQGLQFLFEYFSETQRNKGNFPGRFSGRQFSNSRSEMNVSTLELGDSALYLCASSVQGGETEAFFGQGTRLTVV.

The chain couples TRBV25-1 to TRBJ1-3; no clear D. This CDR3 is 13 amino acids long. Germline CDR1 MGHDK, CDR2 SYGVNS. Trimming pared 4 bases from V and 4 bases from J, leaving 8 bases between. CDR3 in amino acids: CASSALGGNTIYF. CDR3 coding DNA: TGTGCCAGCAGTGCCTTGGGCGGAAACACCATATATTTT.

The chain is built from TRBV4-1 and TRBJ2-7; D may be TRBD2 (5 bases). CDR1 is MGHRA, CDR2 YSYEKL, per germline. This CDR3 has 15 residues. The germline V and J ends were trimmed by 2 bases and 1 base, with 12 bases remaining between them. CDR3 amino acids: CASSQYYERSYEQYF. CDR3 nucleotide sequence: TGCGCCAGCAGCCAATACTACGAGCGGTCCTACGAGCAGTACTTC.

A remark on this clone: Because the CDR3's place on the DNA is in doubt, the DNA is left out and the CDR3 is given as listed by TCRdb. This chain links TRBV2 with TRBJ2-3; the tabulated D call, TRBD2, remains unverified against the DNA. Ends included, the CDR3 has 15 residues. The germline V gene encodes CDR1 SNHLY and CDR2 FYNNEI. CDR3 in amino acids: CASSTSVAGKDTQYF.

The CDR3 spells CASRRTGDAQPQHF. The CDR3 DNA sequence: TGTGCCAGCAGGAGGACAGGGGATGCTCAGCCCCAGCATTTT. V gene TRBV27 combines with J gene TRBJ1-5; 9 bases fit TRBD1. The CDR3 consists of 14 residues. CDR1 is MNHEY and CDR2 is SMNVEV in the germline V gene (reference sequence). Trimming removed 6 bases from V and 6 bases from J; junction bases left unmatched: 6.

The J gene is TRBJ1-1, the V gene TRBV12-3 or TRBV12-4; TRBD1 is a possible D gene (5 bases). This CDR3 has 12 amino acids. The V and J ends lost 5 bases and 8 bases respectively, with 12 bases between them. CDR3 sequence reads: CASSPNRGEAFF. The DNA of the CDR3 is TGTGCCAGCAGTCCCAATAGGGGAGAAGCTTTCTTT.

The V and J genes are TRBV7-6 and TRBJ2-7, with a weak D call TRBD2 (6 bases). The CDR3 spans 16 residues. The V gene lost 2 bases and the J gene lost 0 bases, with 14 bases spanning the gap. Per the germline V gene, CDR1 is SGHVS and CDR2 is FNYEAQ. The CDR3 coding sequence is TGTGCCAGCAGCTTAAGGGAGGCATCTTACTCCTACGAGCAGTACTTC. Its protein is CASSLREASYSYEQYF.

This clone was observed once. V and J are TRBV9 and TRBJ2-3, with TRBD1 matching over 10 bases. The CDR3 spans 19 residues. The J segment lost 2 bases and the V segment lost 3 bases, leaving 15 bases of the junction unmatched. The germline CDR1 and CDR2 sequences are SGDLS and YYNGEE. This CDR3 reads CASSETPGTGVTFTDTQYF. The CDR3 DNA follows: TGTGCCAGCAGCGAAACACCCGGGACAGGGGTCACCTTCACAGATACGCAGTATTTT.

J is TRBJ1-2 and V is TRBV5-1, with D hard to call. The CDR3 has 15 residues. The V gene's germline CDR1 is SGHRS and CDR2 YFSETQ. V gave up 5 bases and J gave up 4 bases, with 18 bases separating them. In nucleotides, the CDR3 is TGCGCCAGCAGTTATCTTAGCCCCCTAGGCTATGGCTACACCTTC. This gives the protein CASSYLSPLGYGYTF.

The rearrangement uses TRBV9 and TRBJ1-3, with D uncertain. This CDR3 region has 17 residues. Per germline, CDR1 SGDLS and CDR2 YYNGEE. V was shortened by 0 bases and J by 4 bases, with 17 bases between the two germline ends. DNA of the CDR3: TGTGCCAGCAGCGTAGCTGTGTCGGCAGGTTCCGGAAACACCATATATTTT. Encoded protein: CASSVAVSAGSGNTIYF. Full variable domain (remainder filled in from reference TRBV9 and TRBJ1-3): DSGVTQTPKHLITATGQRVTLRCSPRSGDLSVYWYQQSLDQGLQFLIQYYNGEERAKGNILERFSAQQFPDLHSELNLSSLELGDSALYFCASSVAVSAGSGNTIYFGEGSWLTVV.

The CDR3 coding sequence is TGCGCCAGCAGCTTGGAGATAGGGGCAGGGGCGGCTGGCTACACCTTC. Amino acids: CASSLEIGAGAAGYTF. The chain carries TRBV5-1 and TRBJ1-2; weak D call: TRBD1 (6 bases). CDR1 is SGHRS and CDR2 is YFSETQ in the germline V gene. V was pared by 0 bases and J by 7 bases, with 19 bases between. The CDR3 runs to 16 residues.

The CDR3 region has the DNA TGTGCCACCAGCAGAGACCCACGGGGGGCAGGGGAAGCTTTCTTT. This codes for CATSRDPRGAGEAFF. The genes are TRBV15 and TRBJ1-1, with TRBD1 as a possible D gene (6 bases). V was cut by 0 bases and J by 8 bases, with 16 bases left in between. Germline V gene lookup returns CDR1 LNHNV and CDR2 YYDKDF (reference sequence). The CDR3 is 15 amino acids.

J is TRBJ2-1 and V is TRBV5-4; 7 positions match TRBD2. CDR1 and CDR2 from the germline V gene are SGHNT and YYREEE (reference sequence). J lost 3 bases, V lost 4 bases, and 10 bases had no gene match. The CDR3 totals 16 residues. The CDR3 sequence is CASSPQGGRNYNEQFF. The CDR3 coding sequence is TGTGCCAGCAGCCCCCAGGGCGGGAGAAACTACAATGAGCAGTTCTTC.

This chain joins TRBV7-9 and TRBJ2-5; TRBD1 aligns across 7 bases. The CDR3 extends over 18 amino acids. V shed 7 bases and J 2 bases; nucleotides not matched to a gene: 19. Germline CDR1 SEHNR, CDR2 FQNEAQ (reference sequence). The CDR3 DNA sequence: TGTGCCAGCAACCGGTGGATAGTAGGGGGCTGGGGGCAAGAGACCCAGTACTTC. Protein: CASNRWIVGGWGQETQYF.

V is TRBV7-2 and J is TRBJ2-1; 7 bases align to TRBD2. CDR1 is SGHTA and CDR2 is FQGNSA in the germline V gene. V lost 10 bases and J lost 6; bases outside the gene matches: 12. This CDR3 has 14 amino acids. The CDR3 sequence is CATAGTTPSNEQFF. The DNA of the CDR3 is TGTGCCACTGCAGGGACTACCCCCAGCAATGAGCAGTTCTTC.

V is TRBV5-4 and J is TRBJ2-5; TRBD2 matches at 13 bases. V was pared by 5 bases and J by 2 bases, with 6 bases of the junction left unmatched. Per the germline V gene, CDR1 is SGHNT and CDR2 is YYREEE (reference sequence). CDR3 size: 16 residues. The CDR3 bases are TGTGCCAGCAGTCCAAGACTAGCGGGGGGACAAGAGACCCAGTACTTC. This translates into CASSPRLAGGQETQYF. Combining the CDR3 with reference TRBV5-4 and TRBJ2-5 gives the whole variable domain ETGVTQSPTHLIKTRGQQVTLRCSSQSGHNTVSWYQQALGQGPQFIFQYYREEENGRGNFPPRFSGLQFPNYSSELNVNALELDDSALYLCASSPRLAGGQETQYFGPGTRLLVL.

J is TRBJ2-1 and V is TRBV7-3, with TRBD1 matching 9 bases. The CDR3 is made up of 16 amino acids. V lost 5 bases to trimming and J lost 4 bases; unmatched junction nucleotides: 9. CDR1 and CDR2 (germline): SGHTA, FQGTGA. The CDR3 DNA follows: TGTGCCAGCAGCGCCACCGGGACAGGGCGTTACAATGAGCAGTTCTTC. Its protein is CASSATGTGRYNEQFF.

The chain joins TRBV2 to TRBJ1-1, with a tentative D call TRBD1 (5 bases). CDR1 and CDR2 (germline): SNHLY, FYNNEI. This CDR3 has 13 amino acids. V gave up 5 bases and J gave up 1 base, with 8 bases separating them. The CDR3 is CASSFGQNTEAFF. CDR3 sequence (DNA): TGTGCCAGCAGTTTTGGACAGAACACTGAAGCTTTCTTT.

This chain connects TRBV18 to TRBJ2-7, with 9 bases aligning to TRBD2. V gave up 2 bases and J gave up 4 bases; unmatched junction bases: 3. The CDR3 loop spans 14 amino acids. Germline-derived CDR1 and CDR2 are KGHSH and LQKENI. CDR3 DNA: TGTGCCAGCTCACCAGCTAGCGGGATTTACGAGCAGTACTTC. It encodes CASSPASGIYEQYF.

The CDR3: CASSDLGREQFF. In DNA, the CDR3 is TGTGCCAGCAGTGACTTGGGCAGGGAGCAGTTCTTC. The chain carries TRBV6-4 and TRBJ2-1; D gene unclear. This CDR3 has 12 residues. The V gene lost 1 base and the J gene lost 10 bases, with 8 bases spanning the gap. CDR1 MRHNA and CDR2 SNTAGT come from the germline V gene.

DNA for the CDR3: TGTGCCAGCAGCTCGGGACAGGGCCGAGAGACCCAGTACTTC. This sequence encodes CASSSGQGRETQYF. This rearrangement joins TRBV13 to TRBJ2-5; 9 bases fit TRBD1. Trimming at V came to 4 bases and at J to 4 bases, leaving 4 bases not matched to a gene. Germline loops: CDR1 PRHDT, CDR2 FYEKMQ (reference sequence). The CDR3 spans 14 residues.

This sequence joins TRBV6-5 and TRBJ1-5, with D possibly being TRBD1 (6 bases). V lost 4 bases and J lost 3, with 13 bases in between. This CDR3 has 15 amino acids. Germline V CDR1 and CDR2: MNHEY, SVGAGI. The CDR3 bases are TGTGCCAGCAGTTGGACCGACAGGAACAATCAGCCCCAGCATTTT. This encodes CASSWTDRNNQPQHF.